The rows below give T cell receptor beta chains drawn from one sample of a study of brain T cells in children with intractable seizures. The assay was immunoSEQ multiplex PCR, and TCRdb's table has in-frame clones only and misses some. The sample carries under 400,000 clones, 93% recorded once. Here the sequenced sample was peripheral blood, taken about 5 months after surgery. The receptor source for this set is a boy under two years old with tuberous sclerosis and intractable seizures. CDR3s include the opening cysteine and the closing phenylalanine or tryptophan. D genes are given only for firm matches. Where a row states a size, it is once, few, many or the class of an expanded clone; other rows omit it.

TRBV5-6,TRBJ1-2,-,-,CASSSGTVGYTF,TGTGCCAGCAGCTCCGGGACGGTAGGCTACACCTTC
TRBV7-2,TRBJ2-3,TRBD2,once,CASSSTGLPTDTQYF,TGTGCCAGCAGCTCCACGGGACTACCGACAGATACGCAGTATTTT
TRBV7-3,TRBJ1-1,-,-,CASSSRPDTTNTEAFF,TGTGCCAGCAGCTCCCGACCGGACACGACCAACACTGAAGCTTTCTTT
TRBV18,TRBJ2-6,TRBD1,-,CASSPNRQGNVLTF,TGTGCCAGCTCACCCAACAGACAGGGTAACGTCCTGACTTTC
TRBV18,TRBJ2-1,TRBD2,once,CASSPRTSGRTGYNEQFF,TGTGCCAGCTCACCCAGGACTAGCGGGAGGACGGGCTACAATGAGCAGTTCTTC
TRBV5-6,TRBJ2-7,-,-,CASSLARGQDYEQYF,TGTGCCAGCAGCTTGGCCCGGGGGCAGGACTACGAGCAGTACTTC
TRBV28,TRBJ1-2,TRBD1,-,CASSPQTGGGGYTF,TGTGCCAGCAGTCCCCAGACAGGGGGCGGTGGCTACACCTTC
TRBV4-2,TRBJ2-3,TRBD2,-,CASSQGLAVQGTQYF,TGTGCCAGCAGCCAGGGACTAGCGGTACAGGGTACGCAGTATTTT
TRBV7-8,TRBJ1-5,-,-,CASSLASLQNQPQHF,TGTGCCAGCAGCTTAGCGTCCCTTCAAAATCAGCCCCAGCATTTT
TRBV19,TRBJ1-1,-,-,CASGQTREVNTEAFF,TGTGCCAGTGGTCAAACCCGAGAAGTCAACACTGAAGCTTTCTTT
TRBV2,TRBJ2-2,TRBD2,-,CATNLLAGGPKLNTGELFF,TGTGCCACGAACTTACTAGCGGGAGGGCCAAAACTCAACACCGGGGAGCTGTTTTTT
TRBV7-8,TRBJ2-1,-,-,CASSLGLDYYNEQFF,TGTGCCAGCAGCTTAGGGCTAGACTACTACAATGAGCAGTTCTTC
TRBV27,TRBJ1-6,-,-,CASRTAYNSPLHF,TGTGCCAGCAGGACAGCCTATAATTCACCCCTCCACTTT
TRBV28,TRBJ1-1,-,-,CASSLRSGTQNTEAFF,TGTGCCAGCAGTTTAAGATCAGGGACCCAGAACACTGAAGCTTTCTTT
TRBV9,TRBJ2-2,-,-,CASSVDVVNTGELFF,TGTGCCAGCAGCGTAGATGTCGTGAACACCGGGGAGCTGTTTTTT
TRBV25-1,TRBJ1-1,TRBD1,-,CASSGRNSGTGLNTEAFF,TGTGCCAGCAGTGGTCGAAATTCCGGGACAGGTTTGAACACTGAAGCTTTCTTT
TRBV10-3,TRBJ2-2,-,-,CAVSGTGELFF,TGTGCCGTCTCGGGCACCGGGGAGCTGTTTTTT
TRBV24-1,TRBJ2-3,-,-,CATSERASTDTQYF,TGTGCCACCAGTGAAAGGGCCAGCACAGATACGCAGTATTTT
TRBV6-6,TRBJ1-4,-,-,CASSQTGLGEKLFF,TGTGCCAGCAGCCAAACAGGCCTCGGTGAAAAACTGTTTTTT
TRBV28,TRBJ1-6,-,-,CASSLGVQSSYNSPLHF,TGTGCCAGCAGTTTAGGGGTCCAGAGCTCCTATAATTCACCCCTCCACTTT
TRBV7-8,TRBJ2-5,TRBD1,-,CASSFGTGGWLGQEETQYF,TGTGCCAGCAGCTTCGGGACAGGGGGTTGGTTGGGACAGGAAGAGACCCAGTACTTC
TRBV24-1,TRBJ2-7,-,-,CATSDGVSYEQYF,TGTGCCACCAGTGATGGGGTGTCCTACGAGCAGTACTTC
TRBV11-3,TRBJ2-3,TRBD2,once,CASSQGGIAGVYVTDTQYF,TGTGCCAGCAGCCAAGGGGGGATAGCGGGAGTGTACGTTACAGATACGCAGTATTTT
TRBV5-1,TRBJ1-1,-,-,CASSLLGTGPNTEAFF,TGCGCCAGCAGCTTGCTCGGTACGGGACCTAACACTGAAGCTTTCTTT
TRBV18,TRBJ2-1,-,-,CASSIFDAARNEQFF,TGTGCCAGCTCAATTTTCGACGCCGCGAGGAATGAGCAGTTCTTC
TRBV6-6,TRBJ1-1,-,-,CASRNTVGTEAFF,TGTGCCAGCAGAAACACCGTTGGGACTGAAGCTTTCTTT
TRBV19,TRBJ1-2,-,-,CASSMPDSPSNYGYTF,TGTGCCAGTAGTATGCCGGACAGCCCTTCTAACTATGGCTACACCTTC
TRBV11-2,TRBJ1-3,-,-,CASSLAPQGLLGNTIYF,TGTGCCAGCAGCTTAGCCCCACAGGGACTCTTGGGAAACACCATATATTTT
TRBV28,TRBJ1-2,-,once,CASSFRRKLQGYTF,TGTGCCAGCAGTTTTCGTCGGAAGCTCCAAGGCTACACCTTC
TRBV5-1,TRBJ2-2,TRBD2,-,CASSSRLAGDLTGELFF,TGCGCCAGCAGCTCTCGGCTAGCGGGGGACCTCACCGGGGAGCTGTTTTTT
TRBV7-9,TRBJ2-5,-,-,CASSLAPQGEETQYF,TGTGCCAGCAGCTTAGCCCCCCAGGGAGAAGAGACCCAGTACTTC
TRBV30,TRBJ1-5,-,-,CAWSEQGNQPQHF,TGTGCCTGGAGTGAACAGGGCAATCAGCCCCAGCATTTT
TRBV3-1/TRBV3-2,TRBJ2-5,-,-,CASSQGGDQETQYF,TGTGCCAGCAGCCAAGGCGGGGACCAAGAGACCCAGTACTTC
TRBV5-8,TRBJ2-3,-,-,CASSRDSVTSTDTQYF,TGTGCCAGCAGCCGTGACAGTGTGACTAGCACAGATACGCAGTATTTT
TRBV27,TRBJ2-7,-,-,CASSFYGSYEQYF,TGTGCCAGCAGTTTTTACGGTTCCTACGAGCAGTACTTC
TRBV6-5,TRBJ2-3,-,-,CASSYSRGGTDTQYF,TGTGCCAGCAGTTACTCTCGCGGGGGCACAGATACGCAGTATTTT
TRBV27,TRBJ2-1,TRBD1,-,CASSFRDRVFF,TGTGCCAGCAGTTTCCGGGACAGGGTGTTCTTC
TRBV3-1/TRBV3-2,TRBJ2-3,TRBD2,-,CASSLPGLGTNF,TGTGCCAGCAGCCTCCCGGGACTAGGAACCAATTTT
TRBV5-1,TRBJ2-5,-,-,CASSYLDQETQYF,TGCGCCAGCAGCTATCTGGACCAAGAGACCCAGTACTTC
TRBV28,TRBJ2-7,TRBD2,-,CASTIMGLAAYEQYF,TGTGCCAGCACCATAATGGGACTAGCGGCCTACGAGCAGTACTTC
TRBV6-4,TRBJ2-7,-,-,CASSDRVYEQYF,TGTGCCAGCAGTGACAGGGTCTACGAGCAGTACTTC
TRBV7-6,TRBJ1-5,TRBD1,-,CASSLMDRESNQPQHF,TGTGCCAGCAGTCTCATGGACAGGGAAAGCAATCAGCCCCAGCATTTT
TRBV27,TRBJ2-1,-,-,CASSFRGNNEQFF,TGTGCCAGCAGTTTCCGCGGGAACAATGAGCAGTTCTTC
TRBV5-4,TRBJ1-1,-,-,CASSFYVGTEAFF,TGTGCCAGCAGCTTTTACGTCGGGACTGAAGCTTTCTTT
TRBV6-5,TRBJ1-5,-,-,CASRAGTNQPQHF,TGTGCCAGCCGGGCAGGGACCAATCAGCCCCAGCATTTT
TRBV11-3,TRBJ1-1,-,-,CASSLDGGNTEAFF,TGTGCCAGCAGCTTAGATGGCGGGAACACTGAAGCTTTCTTT
TRBV19,TRBJ2-7,TRBD2,-,CASSPRGLHLGEQYF,TGTGCCAGTAGCCCACGGGGACTACATCTGGGCGAGCAGTACTTC
TRBV7-9,TRBJ1-1,-,few,CASSLIGETLNTEAFF,TGTGCCAGCAGCTTGATAGGAGAGACCCTGAACACTGAAGCTTTCTTT
TRBV3-1/TRBV3-2,TRBJ2-5,-,-,CASSRGLKETQYF,TGTGCCAGCAGCCGCGGACTCAAAGAGACCCAGTACTTC
TRBV6-5,TRBJ1-2,TRBD1,-,CASSRTGLDYGYTF,TGTGCCAGCAGCCGGACAGGCCTTGACTATGGCTACACCTTC
TRBV5-1,TRBJ2-2,TRBD2,-,CASSPKDGGATNTGELFF,TGCGCCAGCAGCCCTAAAGACGGGGGGGCCACGAACACCGGGGAGCTGTTTTTT
TRBV6-5,TRBJ1-2,-,once,CASSYSRDYGYTF,TGTGCCAGCAGTTACAGTAGGGACTATGGCTACACCTTC
TRBV30,TRBJ2-2,-,-,CAWRQSPNTGELFF,TGTGCCTGGAGACAGAGCCCGAACACCGGGGAGCTGTTTTTT
TRBV24-1,TRBJ2-2,-,-,CATSTRGGTGELFF,TGTGCCACCAGTACCAGGGGGGGCACCGGGGAGCTGTTTTTT
TRBV30,TRBJ2-1,-,once,CAWDPVGVSGANEQFF,TGTGCCTGGGACCCGGTGGGAGTTTCGGGAGCCAATGAGCAGTTCTTC
TRBV9,TRBJ2-7,TRBD1,-,CASSEEGQGGEQYF,TGTGCCAGCAGCGAGGAGGGACAGGGTGGCGAGCAGTACTTC
TRBV15,TRBJ1-2,-,-,CATSREGGGVDENGYTF,TGTGCCACCAGCAGAGAAGGAGGGGGGGTAGATGAAAATGGCTACACCTTC
TRBV5-4,TRBJ1-2,-,-,CASSLPGPTNYGYTF,TGTGCCAGCAGCTTGCCGGGGCCCACTAACTATGGCTACACCTTC